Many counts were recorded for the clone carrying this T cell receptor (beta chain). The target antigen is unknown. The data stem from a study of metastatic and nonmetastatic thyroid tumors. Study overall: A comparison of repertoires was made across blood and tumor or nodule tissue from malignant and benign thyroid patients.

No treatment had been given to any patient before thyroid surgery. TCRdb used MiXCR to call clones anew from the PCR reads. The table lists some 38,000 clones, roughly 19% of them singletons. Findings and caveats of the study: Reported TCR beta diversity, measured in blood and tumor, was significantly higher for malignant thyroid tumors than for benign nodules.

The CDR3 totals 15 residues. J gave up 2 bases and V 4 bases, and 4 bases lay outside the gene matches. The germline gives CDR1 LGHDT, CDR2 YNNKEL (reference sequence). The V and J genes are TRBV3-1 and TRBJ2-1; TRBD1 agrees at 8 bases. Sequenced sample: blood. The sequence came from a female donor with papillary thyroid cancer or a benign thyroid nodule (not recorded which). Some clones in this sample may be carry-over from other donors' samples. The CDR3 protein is CASSPNRGAYNEQFF. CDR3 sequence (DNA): TGTGCCAGCAGCCCCAACAGGGGGGCCTACAATGAGCAGTTCTTC.